The entry below gives a single TCR beta chain sequence along with its context. The CDR3 runs 15 residues. Trimming left V 1 base short and J 5 bases short, with 11 bases between. Germline CDR1 and CDR2: LGHDT and YNNKEL (reference sequence). These data come from a study of blood T cell repertoires in COVID-19. Study-wide background: PBMCs, B-cell-depleted T cells, or T cells were the source of the cDNA or gDNA that made up the material.

Study processing details: How many nucleated cells were present was estimated from reference gene primer amplification. Using immunoSEQ multiplex PCR, the repertoire was profiled, and TCRdb retains in-frame clones only, with some absent. V and J calls plus clone size are reproduced from that table; the DNA served to infer D and trimming. The repertoire has around 140,000 clones, 70% to 80% of them found once; the top ten carry roughly 9%. Sequencing used peripheral blood. The rearrangement links TRBV3-1 (or the pseudogene TRBV3-2) to TRBJ1-4, with D perhaps TRBD1 (5 bases). This receptor was taken from a woman aged 50 to 65 with active or convalescent COVID-19. The CDR3 sequence is CASSQVGALNEKLFF. The DNA of the CDR3 is TGTGCCAGCAGCCAAGTAGGGGCCCTCAATGAAAAACTGTTTTTT.